Below, 13 T cell receptor beta chains from the same sample are listed, as sequenced in a study of cytomegalovirus exposure and HLA in healthy donors. Both 60 Vbeta primers and 13 Jbeta primers went into the PCR. Some clones are missing from TCRdb's copy, which holds only in-frame ones; the method was immunoSEQ multiplex PCR. The sample consists of about 160,000 clones, around 80% of them appearing once. Sequencing was performed on PBMCs. Every receptor here comes from a boy aged 2 to 10 in good health and CMV-seronegative.

V gene TRBV10-2 combines with J gene TRBJ2-1, with TRBD2 matching over 10 bases. Trimming cost V 8 bases and J 15 bases; bases outside gene matches: 7. The CDR3 is 11 residues long. Germline V CDR1 and CDR2: WSHSY, SAAADI. CDR3 nucleotides: TGCGCCAGCTCAGCGGGGGGGCTCGTGTTCTTC. This translates into CASSAGGLVFF.

This clone was seen only once. V is TRBV4-3 and J is TRBJ2-5; TRBD1 agrees at 9 bases. Germline V lookup: CDR1 LGHNA, CDR2 YSLEER. The V and J ends lost 0 bases and 2 bases, in that order; junction bases with no gene match: 4. This CDR3 is built from 16 residues. CDR3 protein: CASSQDPGQGQETQYF. In nucleotides, the CDR3 is TGCGCCAGCAGCCAAGATCCTGGACAGGGGCAAGAGACCCAGTACTTC.

This chain links TRBV5-1 with TRBJ1-4; tentatively, D is TRBD1 (5 bases). Germline V gives CDR1 SGHRS, CDR2 YFSETQ. V dropped 0 bases and J dropped 3 bases, with 9 bases sitting between them. The CDR3 extends over 15 amino acids. The CDR3 loop reads CASSLEGLANEKLFF. As DNA, the CDR3 is TGCGCCAGCAGCTTGGAGGGGCTTGCTAATGAAAAACTGTTTTTT.

This chain links TRBV7-2 with TRBJ2-1; TRBD2 aligns across 7 bases. Trimming cost V 4 bases and J 9 bases; bases outside gene matches: 12. Germline V gene sequence: CDR1 SGHTA, CDR2 FQGNSA. This CDR3 spans 15 amino acids. The CDR3 sequence: CASSSTRGVAIEQFF. The CDR3 DNA follows: TGTGCCAGCAGCTCTACACGGGGGGTAGCGATTGAGCAGTTCTTC.

The chain couples TRBV6-5 to TRBJ1-4; maybe TRBD1 (5 bases). CDR1 MNHEY and CDR2 SVGAGI come from the germline V gene. The CDR3 loop spans 14 amino acids. V lost 5 bases and J 8 bases, leaving 15 bases between the germline ends. The CDR3 is CASSMGGTGEKLFF. CDR3 coding DNA: TGTGCCAGCAGTATGGGGGGGACGGGGGAAAAACTGTTTTTT.

V gene TRBV21-1 combines with J gene TRBJ2-7; the DNA was not compared with TRBD1, the D call given in the table. TRBV21-1 is classified as a pseudogene. CDR3 length equals 14 residues. The CDR3 DNA follows: TGTGCCAGCAGCAAAAAGGGGGCAACTTACGAGCAGTACGTC. Residues: CASSKKGATYEQYV.

This chain links TRBV7-9 with TRBJ2-1; D uncertain. The CDR3 spans 12 residues. V shed 5 bases and J shed 12 bases, with 14 bases lying between them. Germline CDR1 reads SEHNR; CDR2 reads FQNEAQ (reference sequence). CDR3 loop: CASSPPGQMQFF. CDR3 DNA: TGTGCCAGCAGCCCCCCTGGGCAGATGCAGTTCTTC.

V gene TRBV30 combines with J gene TRBJ1-1; no firm D call. From germline, CDR1 is GTSNPN and CDR2 SVGIG (reference sequence). The CDR3 is made up of 12 amino acids. V lost 5 bases and J 5 bases, leaving 12 bases between the germline ends. CDR3: CAWGPRRTEAFF. CDR3 nucleotide sequence: TGTGCCTGGGGTCCTCGGAGAACTGAAGCTTTCTTT. Looking up the rest from reference TRBV30 and TRBJ1-1 gives the full variable domain: SQTIHQWPATLVQPVGSPLSLECTVEGTSNPNLYWYRQAAGRGLQLLFYSVGIGQISSEVPQNLSASRPQDRQFILSSKKLLLSDSGFYLCAWGPRRTEAFFGQGTRLTVV.

V usage is TRBV2 and J usage is TRBJ1-6; the D is unclear. The germline CDR1 and CDR2 sequences are SNHLY and FYNNEI. There are 12 residues in the CDR3. V was pared by 5 bases and J by 10 bases, with 9 bases between. CDR3 coding DNA: TGTGCCAGCAGTCCCGGACTATCACCCCTCCACTTT. Translating gives CASSPGLSPLHF. Complete variable domain (other parts from reference TRBV2 and TRBJ1-6): EPEVTQTPSHQVTQMGQEVILRCVPISNHLYFYWYRQILGQKVEFLVSFYNNEISEKSEIFDDQFSVERPDGSNFTLKIRSTKLEDSAMYFCASSPGLSPLHFGNGTRLTVT.

This clone occurred a few times. The V and J genes are TRBV28 and TRBJ2-7, with 9 bases that match TRBD2. Per the germline V gene, CDR1 is MDHEN and CDR2 is SYDVKM. The CDR3 loop spans 20 amino acids. The CDR3 sequence is CVFICGRANLAIRSSYEQYF. DNA of the CDR3: TGTGTTTTCATCTGCGGGAGGGCCAATTTGGCCATAAGGAGCTCCTACGAGCAGTACTTC.

V and J are TRBV6-5 and TRBJ1-2; TRBD1 matches at 8 bases. The CDR3 totals 16 residues. J was trimmed by 4 bases and V by 2 bases; bases with no gene match: 9. CDR1 MNHEY and CDR2 SVGAGI come from the germline V gene. The CDR3, as DNA: TGTGCCAGCAGTTACGGGAGGCAGGGGGCGGTCTATGGCTACACCTTC. It codes for CASSYGRQGAVYGYTF.

V is TRBV28 and J is TRBJ2-7, with D perhaps TRBD1 (6 bases). The germline V gene has CDR1 MDHEN and CDR2 SYDVKM. Trimming stripped 6 bases from V and 4 bases from J, with 7 bases between. This CDR3 is 11 amino acids long. CDR3 residues: CASRGAYEQYF. Here the CDR3 DNA reads TGTGCCAGCAGGGGGGCATACGAGCAGTACTTC.

The CDR3 coding sequence is TGTGCCAGCAGCTCGAGGACAGGGGACTACAATGAGCAGTTCTTC. It codes for CASSSRTGDYNEQFF. This sequence joins TRBV7-9 and TRBJ2-1; 9 nucleotides align to TRBD1. Germline CDR1 reads SEHNR; CDR2 reads FQNEAQ (reference sequence). With 4 bases clipped from V and 3 bases from J, the junction kept 4 bases outside the gene matches. This CDR3 contains 15 residues. Complete variable domain (other parts from reference TRBV7-9 and TRBJ2-1): DTGVSQNPRHKITKRGQNVTFRCDPISEHNRLYWYRQTLGQGPEFLTYFQNEAQLEKSRLLSDRFSAERPKGSFSTLEIQRTEQGDSAMYLCASSSRTGDYNEQFFGPGTRLTVL.